A single sample gave rise to the 10 T cell receptor beta chains below, sequenced in a study of beta chain features in type 1 diabetes. General observations from the study: All four CD4+ subsets of Type 1 diabetes patients contained TCRB CDR3s that were moderately but significantly shorter.

Their recognized antigens are unknown. The study reverse transcribed the entire isolated RNA, so it sequenced expressed TCRB transcripts. Clones were read by immunoSEQ multiplex PCR, and TCRdb kept only the in-frame ones, dropping some. The sample has around 41,000 clones, about 68% seen once. Sample: Tregs from blood. These receptors were obtained from a man aged 25 to 40 with type 1 diabetes. Some clones in this sample may be carry-over from other donors' samples.

This clone occurred a few times. The rearrangement joins TRBV5-1 to TRBJ2-1; 10 bases align to TRBD1. Germline values: CDR1 SGHRS, CDR2 YFSETQ. The V and J ends lost 1 base and 12 bases, in that order; junction bases with no gene match: 7. The CDR3 is 14 amino acids. This CDR3 is CASSLRDRGEAQFF. CDR3 nucleotide sequence: TGCGCCAGCAGCTTGAGGGACAGGGGTGAGGCGCAGTTCTTC.

This chain connects TRBV28 to TRBJ1-2; D gene ambiguous. V was clipped by 6 bases and J by 0 bases, with 5 bases between them. Germline-derived CDR1 and CDR2 are MDHEN and SYDVKM. This CDR3 contains 12 residues. CDR3: CASRAANYGYTF. The CDR3 DNA follows: TGTGCCAGCAGGGCAGCTAACTATGGCTACACCTTC.

The chain couples TRBV28 to TRBJ1-1; 8 nucleotides line up with TRBD1. Germline-derived CDR1 and CDR2 are MDHEN and SYDVKM. The CDR3 covers 13 residues. V gave up 5 bases and J gave up 6 bases; unmatched junction bases: 5. Here the CDR3 reads CASSRTGMSEAFF. CDR3 nucleotide sequence: TGTGCCAGCAGTCGGACAGGGATGTCTGAAGCTTTCTTT.

The sample holds a few counts of this clone. The V call is TRBV7-6, the J call TRBJ2-3; 7 bases match TRBD1. CDR3 size: 15 residues. Germline V gene sequence: CDR1 SGHVS, CDR2 FNYEAQ. J was trimmed by 4 bases and V by 4 bases; bases with no gene match: 8. The CDR3 reads CASSSRARGPDTQYF. DNA of the CDR3: TGTGCCAGCAGCTCCCGAGCGAGGGGGCCAGATACGCAGTATTTT.

This chain uses TRBV27 with TRBJ2-7; 8 bases match TRBD1. V lost 6 bases and J lost 2; bases outside the gene matches: 9. This CDR3 spans 15 amino acids. Germline CDR1 reads MNHEY; CDR2 reads SMNVEV (reference sequence). The CDR3 bases are TGTGCCAGCAGGGAAAGGCGGACAGGGACCTACGAGCAGTACTTC. Protein sequence: CASRERRTGTYEQYF.

The J gene is TRBJ1-1, the V gene TRBV6-4; no clear D. Germline assignment: CDR1 MRHNA and CDR2 SNTAGT. The CDR3 has 15 amino acids. The V end lost 5 bases, the J end lost 0 bases, and 13 bases lay between the germline ends. The CDR3 reads CASSPALTVNTEAFF. The CDR3 region has the DNA TGTGCCAGCAGTCCCGCCCTCACAGTGAACACTGAAGCTTTCTTT.

The V and J genes are TRBV28 and TRBJ1-5; D is perhaps TRBD1 (5 bases). V was cut by 2 bases and J by 5 bases, with 13 bases left in between. CDR1 and CDR2 from the germline V gene are MDHEN and SYDVKM. The CDR3 runs 15 residues. CDR3 protein: CASSLGGAEDQPQHF. CDR3 sequence (DNA): TGTGCCAGCAGTTTAGGTGGGGCTGAGGATCAGCCCCAGCATTTT.

This clone was detected once. V and J are TRBV6-6 and TRBJ1-1; 8 bases match TRBD1. The junction had 11 bases not matched to a gene; V was cut back by 5 bases and J by 3 bases. CDR3 length equals 16 residues. Germline CDR1 and CDR2: MNHNY and SVGAGI (reference sequence). The CDR3 DNA reads TGTGCCAGCAGTCGCGGACAGGGCGGTTTGGACACTGAAGCTTTCTTT. This sequence encodes CASSRGQGGLDTEAFF.

This clone showed up just a few times. The chain joins TRBV5-1 to TRBJ2-4; maybe TRBD1 (6 bases). CDR1 and CDR2 from the germline V gene are SGHRS and YFSETQ. CDR3 length: 14 amino acids. V dropped 0 bases and J dropped 6 bases, with 10 bases sitting between them. In DNA form, the CDR3 reads TGCGCCAGCAGCTTGGCAGGGGACGGAAACATTCAGTACTTC. This gives the protein CASSLAGDGNIQYF.

The gene calls are TRBV18 and TRBJ1-6; D may be TRBD1 (6 bases). The CDR3 length is 16 residues. Germline V gene sequence: CDR1 KGHSH, CDR2 LQKENI. V lost 4 bases and J lost 8, with 18 bases in between. DNA for the CDR3: TGTGCCAGCTCACGAGGGACACCCTTCGAGGATTCACCCCTCCACTTT. Translated, it gives CASSRGTPFEDSPLHF.